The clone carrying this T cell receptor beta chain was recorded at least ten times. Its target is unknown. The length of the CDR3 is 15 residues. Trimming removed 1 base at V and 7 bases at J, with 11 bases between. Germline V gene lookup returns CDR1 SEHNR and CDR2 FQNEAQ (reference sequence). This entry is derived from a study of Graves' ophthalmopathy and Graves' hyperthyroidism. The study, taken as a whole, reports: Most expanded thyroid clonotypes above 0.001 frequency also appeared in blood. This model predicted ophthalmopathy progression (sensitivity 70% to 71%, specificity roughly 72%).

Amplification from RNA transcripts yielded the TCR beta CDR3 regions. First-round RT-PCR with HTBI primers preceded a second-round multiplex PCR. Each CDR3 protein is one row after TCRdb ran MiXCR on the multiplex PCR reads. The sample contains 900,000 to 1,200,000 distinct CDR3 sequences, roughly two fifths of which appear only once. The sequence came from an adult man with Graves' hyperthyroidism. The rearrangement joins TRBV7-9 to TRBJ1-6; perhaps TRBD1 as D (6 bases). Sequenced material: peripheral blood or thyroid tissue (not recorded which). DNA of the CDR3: TGTGCCAGCAGCTTAGATGGGGGCCTAAATTCACCCCTCCACTTT. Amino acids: CASSLDGGLNSPLHF.